The 21 T cell receptor beta chains below all came from one sample that was sequenced in a study of cytomegalovirus exposure and HLA in healthy donors. 13 Jbeta primers and 60 Vbeta primers were used for the PCR. Method: immunoSEQ multiplex PCR; TCRdb's copy keeps in-frame clones and lacks some. The sample lists approximately 80,000 clones; less than 80% were seen once. Material for sequencing was PBMCs. These receptors were obtained from a man between 25 and 39 years old in good health and CMV-seropositive.

The CDR3 DNA reads as TGCGCCAGCAGCTTGGCCGTGGGCCTCGGGGAGCTGTTTTTT. This translates into CASSLAVGLGELFF. The V gene is TRBV5-1, the J gene TRBJ2-2; D unclear. The CDR3 has 14 amino acids. CDR1 SGHRS and CDR2 YFSETQ come from the germline V gene. Deletions cut 0 bases from V and 7 bases from J, with 10 bases between.

V is TRBV4-2 and J is TRBJ2-3; TRBD2 might be the D (6 bases). Trimming removed 0 bases from V and 3 bases from J, with 7 bases in between. The germline gives CDR1 LGHNA, CDR2 YNFKEQ. There are 14 residues in the CDR3. This chain's CDR3 is CASSQDRGTDTQYF. As DNA, the CDR3 is TGTGCCAGCAGCCAAGATCGGGGGACAGATACGCAGTATTTT.

This sequence joins TRBV2 and TRBJ2-7, with unresolved D. CDR1 is SNHLY, CDR2 FYNNEI, per germline. CDR3 size: 13 residues. Trimming took off 6 bases at V and 3 bases at J, with 12 bases between the two ends. CDR3 nucleotide sequence: TGTGCCAGCAGGCCAGTGGCGGTCTACGAGCAGTACTTC. Its translation is CASRPVAVYEQYF.

The genes are TRBV9 and TRBJ1-3; the match to TRBD1 covers 8 bases. The length of the CDR3 is 14 residues. The V segment lost 5 bases and the J segment 3 bases; nucleotides outside the gene matches: 4. Per the germline V gene, CDR1 is SGDLS and CDR2 is YYNGEE. CDR3 sequence (DNA): TGTGCCAGCAGTCGTGGACAGGGTGGAAACACCATATATTTT. Translated, it gives CASSRGQGGNTIYF.

This chain uses TRBV9 with TRBJ2-3, with 9 bases lining up with TRBD2. CDR3 size: 18 residues. Germline CDR1 and CDR2: SGDLS and YYNGEE. Unmatched junction bases numbered 12, after V lost 4 bases and J lost 0 bases. The CDR3 region has the DNA TGTGCCAGCAGCCCTCAGTTGAGCGGGAGGTTGAGCACAGATACGCAGTATTTT. Translated, it gives CASSPQLSGRLSTDTQYF.

This chain connects TRBV14 to TRBJ2-3; D is unclear. Germline-derived CDR1 and CDR2 are SGHDN and FVKESK. The CDR3 totals 11 residues. V shed 4 bases and J shed 3 bases, with 2 bases lying between them. The CDR3 loop is CASSLTDTQYF. The CDR3 region has the DNA TGTGCCAGCAGCCTAACAGATACGCAGTATTTT.

The gene calls are TRBV5-1 and TRBJ2-2; D is ambiguous. From germline, CDR1 is SGHRS and CDR2 YFSETQ. The CDR3 covers 13 residues. V lost 4 bases to trimming and J lost 7 bases, with 11 bases between them. The CDR3 bases are TGCGCCAGCAGCGAGGTAGCTAACGGGGAGCTGTTTTTT. Translating gives CASSEVANGELFF. The full variable domain, completed using reference TRBV5-1 and TRBJ2-2, is KAGVTQTPRYLIKTRGQQVTLSCSPISGHRSVSWYQQTPGQGLQFLFEYFSETQRNKGNFPGRFSGRQFSNSRSEMNVSTLELGDSALYLCASSEVANGELFFGEGSRLTVL.

The DNA of the CDR3 is TGTGCCAGCACCTATCGGGAGGTAACTGAAGCTTTCTTT. As protein: CASTYREVTEAFF. This sequence joins TRBV6-1 and TRBJ1-1, with D hard to call. The V end lost 7 bases, the J end lost 5 bases, and 14 bases lay between the germline ends. Germline assignment: CDR1 MNHNS and CDR2 SASEGT. CDR3 length: 13 residues.

The V gene is TRBV9, the J gene TRBJ2-2, with D possibly matching TRBD2 (5 bases). Trimming left V 0 bases short and J 3 bases short, with 9 bases between. The V gene's germline CDR1 is SGDLS and CDR2 YYNGEE. The CDR3 length is 15 residues. The CDR3 DNA is TGTGCCAGCAGCGTAGAGAGGGCCTACACCGGGGAGCTGTTTTTT. This codes for CASSVERAYTGELFF.

The chain carries TRBV10-3 and TRBJ2-7, with D unclear. This CDR3 region has 14 residues. Germline-derived CDR1 and CDR2 are ENHRY and SYGVKD. V lost 0 bases and J lost 2, with 8 bases in between. CDR3 DNA sequence: TGTGCCATCAGTGAGTCACGAGGTGCCTACGAGCAGTACTTC. Residues: CAISESRGAYEQYF.

The genes are TRBV2 and TRBJ2-7; 8 bases align to TRBD1. The CDR3 covers 15 residues. J gave up 2 bases and V 6 bases, and 9 bases lay outside the gene matches. CDR1 SNHLY and CDR2 FYNNEI come from the germline V gene. The CDR3 DNA is TGTGCCAGCAGCGCTGACAGGGGCGCGACCTACGAGCAGTACTTC. This codes for CASSADRGATYEQYF.

The rearrangement joins TRBV29-1 to TRBJ2-7, with 8 bases aligning to TRBD1. V lost 6 bases, J lost 5 bases, and 12 bases stayed unmatched. The CDR3 consists of 14 residues. Germline V gives CDR1 SQVTM, CDR2 ANQGSEA. CDR3 in amino acids: CSVRETGDTHEQYF. The CDR3 DNA reads TGCAGCGTGAGGGAGACAGGGGATACCCACGAGCAGTACTTC.

This clone occurred once. The V and J genes are TRBV5-1 and TRBJ2-2; TRBD2 agrees at 9 bases. The V gene end was trimmed by 4 bases and the J gene end by 0 bases; junction bases not matched to a gene: 4. CDR3 length equals 16 residues. Germline V gene lookup returns CDR1 SGHRS and CDR2 YFSETQ. The CDR3: CASSRAGGTNTGELFF. In DNA, the CDR3 is TGCGCCAGCAGCCGAGCGGGGGGTACGAACACCGGGGAGCTGTTTTTT.

The genes are TRBV10-3 and TRBJ2-1; 10 bases line up with TRBD2. The CDR3 sequence is 15 residues long. Germline trimming cut 1 base from V and 9 bases from J; bases unmatched to any gene: 6. CDR1 ENHRY and CDR2 SYGVKD come from the germline V gene. CDR3 in amino acids: CAISEFASGRSEQFF. In DNA, the CDR3 is TGTGCCATCAGTGAGTTTGCTAGCGGGAGAAGTGAGCAGTTCTTC.

This clone appeared once. The CDR3 DNA reads as TGTGCCAGCAGCTTGGAATTAGCGGGGGGGCCTGAGACCCAGTACTTC. Its protein product is CASSLELAGGPETQYF. V usage is TRBV5-4 and J usage is TRBJ2-5, with 11 bases fitting TRBD2. The CDR3 length is 16 residues. The germline CDR1 and CDR2 sequences are SGHNT and YYREEE (reference sequence). With 0 bases clipped from V and 5 bases from J, the junction kept 6 bases outside the gene matches.

This sequence joins TRBV5-1 and TRBJ2-2; possible D gene TRBD2, 6 bases. This CDR3 comprises 17 residues. The germline V gene has CDR1 SGHRS and CDR2 YFSETQ. The ends were cut back, 2 bases at V and 7 bases at J, with 21 bases in the middle. The CDR3 DNA reads as TGCGCCAGCAGCTTCCTCACTAGCACCAGTCGGGGCGGGGAGCTGTTTTTT. Amino acid sequence: CASSFLTSTSRGGELFF.

The chain combines TRBV5-6 with TRBJ1-2; TRBD1 matches 7 bases. The germline V gene encodes CDR1 SGHDT and CDR2 YYEEEE. V lost 0 bases to trimming and J lost 8 bases; unmatched junction nucleotides: 4. The length of the CDR3 is 13 residues. The CDR3: CASSLEGQLGYTF. DNA of the CDR3: TGTGCCAGCAGCTTGGAGGGACAGCTAGGCTACACCTTC.

The chain employs TRBV6-5 and TRBJ2-7; D is unresolved. The germline CDR1 and CDR2 sequences are MNHEY and SVGAGI. The CDR3 has 11 residues. V was pared by 4 bases and J by 5 bases, with 6 bases between. The CDR3 nucleotides are TGTGCCAGCAGTTCTCCCGACGAGCAGTACTTC. Its protein product is CASSSPDEQYF.

The chain combines TRBV9 with TRBJ1-2; 7 bases align to TRBD1. This CDR3 has 16 residues. The germline V gene has CDR1 SGDLS and CDR2 YYNGEE. Germline trimming cut 0 bases from V and 3 bases from J; bases unmatched to any gene: 8. CDR3 loop: CASSVGRTGDHYGYTF. CDR3 bases: TGTGCCAGCAGCGTAGGGAGGACAGGCGACCACTATGGCTACACCTTC.

The chain is built from TRBV10-3 and TRBJ1-4; the D gene is possibly TRBD1 (5 bases). Looked up from germline, CDR1 is ENHRY and CDR2 is SYGVKD. Trimming removed 3 bases from V and 7 bases from J, with 15 bases in between. The CDR3 consists of 15 residues. CDR3: CAISDGGGGTEKLFF. The CDR3 DNA reads TGTGCCATCAGTGACGGCGGGGGAGGGACTGAAAAACTGTTTTTT.

This clone was observed a handful of times. The chain employs TRBV9 and TRBJ2-7; 10 bases line up with TRBD2. Germline V CDR1 and CDR2: SGDLS, YYNGEE. CDR3 length: 14 amino acids. V lost 0 bases and J lost 13; bases outside the gene matches: 10. CDR3: CASSVGQTSGALYF. In DNA, the CDR3 is TGTGCCAGCAGCGTAGGTCAAACTAGCGGGGCGTTATACTTC.